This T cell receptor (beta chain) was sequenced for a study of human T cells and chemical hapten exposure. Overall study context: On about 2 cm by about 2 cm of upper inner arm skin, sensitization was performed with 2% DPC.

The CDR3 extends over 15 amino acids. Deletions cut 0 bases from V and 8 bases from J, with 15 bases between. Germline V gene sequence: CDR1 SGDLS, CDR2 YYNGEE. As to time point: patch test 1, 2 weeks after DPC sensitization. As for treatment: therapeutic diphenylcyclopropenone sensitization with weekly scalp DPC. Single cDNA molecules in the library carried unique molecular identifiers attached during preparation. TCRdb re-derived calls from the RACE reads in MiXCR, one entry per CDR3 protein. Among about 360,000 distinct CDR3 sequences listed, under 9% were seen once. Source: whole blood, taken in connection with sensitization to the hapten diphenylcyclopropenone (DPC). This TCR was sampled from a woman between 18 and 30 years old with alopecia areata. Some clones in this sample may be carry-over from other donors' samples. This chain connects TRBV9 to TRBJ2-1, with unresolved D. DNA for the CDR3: TGTGCCAGCAGCGTAGCTTGGTCTAGACGAGATGAGCAGTTCTTC. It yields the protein CASSVAWSRRDEQFF.